This entry lists 3 T cell receptor beta chains sequenced from one sample in a study of T cell responses to AZD1222 COVID-19 vaccine. Data came from immunoSEQ multiplex PCR; TCRdb stores just in-frame clones and leaves some out. The sample has around 200,000 clones; about 86% are singletons. Sequencing was performed on peripheral blood, taken on day 0 of AZD1222 vaccination. These receptors all come from an adult in good health.

The chain combines TRBV20-1 with TRBJ2-1; TRBD2 might be the D (5 bases). CDR3 length: 11 residues. V was pared by 3 bases and J by 7 bases, with 7 bases between. Germline V gene lookup returns CDR1 DFQATT and CDR2 SNEGSKA (reference sequence). The CDR3 is CSASLANEQFF. The CDR3 DNA follows: TGCAGTGCTAGCTTAGCGAATGAGCAGTTCTTC.

The rearrangement joins TRBV10-3 to TRBJ1-5; D is unresolved. The germline V and J ends were trimmed by 0 bases and 1 base, with 16 bases remaining between them. Looked up from germline, CDR1 is ENHRY and CDR2 is SYGVKD. The CDR3 is made up of 18 amino acids. The CDR3 region is CAISESQWTDTSNQPQHF. In DNA, the CDR3 is TGTGCCATCAGTGAGTCTCAGTGGACCGACACCAGCAATCAGCCCCAGCATTTT.

The chain links TRBV7-9 to TRBJ2-1; no definite D call. V was shortened by 0 bases and J by 8 bases, with 5 bases between the two germline ends. The CDR3 spans 12 residues. Germline V gene sequence: CDR1 SEHNR, CDR2 FQNEAQ (reference sequence). The CDR3 DNA follows: TGTGCCAGCAGCTTAGCAGTGGATGAGCAGTTCTTC. Translating it yields CASSLAVDEQFF. The full variable domain, in which reference TRBV7-9 and TRBJ2-1 provide the parts outside the CDR3, is DTGVSQNPRHKITKRGQNVTFRCDPISEHNRLYWYRQTLGQGPEFLTYFQNEAQLEKSRLLSDRFSAERPKGSFSTLEIQRTEQGDSAMYLCASSLAVDEQFFGPGTRLTVL.